What follows is one TCR beta chain and its context. Antigen: not known. TCRdb's table, derived via immunoSEQ multiplex PCR, lists solely in-frame clones and lacks some. The sample includes about 84,000 clones, around 90% of them seen just once. The V gene end was trimmed by 2 bases and the J gene end by 7 bases; junction bases not matched to a gene: 11. This CDR3 has 17 amino acids. The V gene's germline CDR1 is SGHTA and CDR2 FQGNSA. This sample is part of a study of graft-versus-host responses after intestinal transplantation. Study summary: Multivisceral, liver-intestinal, or isolated intestinal transplants were given to recipients.

Findings of the study overall: Researchers found peak circulating GvH clone levels linked to early post-transplant HvG declines. GvH clones surfaced in recipient marrow, some emerging earlier in ileum or blood. The presence of high graft-versus-host to host-versus-graft clonal ratios in allografts characterized patients with graft-donor T cell macrochimerism.

The sequence was obtained from a human donor who was the organ donor for an intestinal transplant. Sequencing was performed on unstimulated CD4+ T cells sorted from spleen or lymph node cells, taken before transplant. V is TRBV7-2 and J is TRBJ1-2, with 12 bases lining up with TRBD1. This chain's CDR3 is CASSLIWDRGRRGGYTF. In DNA form, the CDR3 reads TGTGCCAGCAGCTTAATATGGGACAGGGGGCGGAGAGGTGGCTACACCTTC.